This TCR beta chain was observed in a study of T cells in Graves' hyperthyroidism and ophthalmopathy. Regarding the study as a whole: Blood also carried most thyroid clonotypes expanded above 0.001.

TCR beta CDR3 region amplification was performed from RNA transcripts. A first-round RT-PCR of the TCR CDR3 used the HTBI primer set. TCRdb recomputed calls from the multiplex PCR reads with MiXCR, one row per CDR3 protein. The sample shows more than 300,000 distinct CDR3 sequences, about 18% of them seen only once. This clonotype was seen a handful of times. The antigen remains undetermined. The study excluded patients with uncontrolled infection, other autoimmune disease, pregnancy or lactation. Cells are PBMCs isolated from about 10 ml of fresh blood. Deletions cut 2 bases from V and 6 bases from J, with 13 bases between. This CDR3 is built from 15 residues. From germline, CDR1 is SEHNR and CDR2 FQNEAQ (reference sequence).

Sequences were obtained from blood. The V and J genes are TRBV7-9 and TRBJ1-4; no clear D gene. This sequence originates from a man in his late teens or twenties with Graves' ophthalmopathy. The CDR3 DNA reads TGTGCCAGCAGCTTAAACGGGCTTGGGGATGAAAAACTGTTTTTT. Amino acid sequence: CASSLNGLGDEKLFF.